This T cell receptor beta chain was identified during a study of a mutant IDH1 vaccine in newly diagnosed glioma. Study information: Vaccines were first given 4-6 weeks after radiotherapy alone, or with temozolomide cycles. Findings and limits, study-wide: The authors found pseudoprogression apparently unrelated to changes in top peripheral T cell clonotypes.

The ends lost 3 bases at V and 0 bases at J; junction bases unmatched: 5. This CDR3 comprises 15 residues. Germline V gives CDR1 GTSNPN, CDR2 SVGIG (reference sequence). Repertoires were generated with immunoSEQ multiplex PCR, while TCRdb's copy carries only in-frame clones and drops some. Of around 50,000 clones in the sample, about 88% were seen once. Documented time point: week 47, end of study. Every vaccination contained 300 ug of the mutant IDH1 20-mer peptide and was paired with topical imiquimod. Each of the donors came in with new WHO grade 3 or 4 astrocytomas that were IDH1-mutant and ATRX-lost. As regards this clone: Its antigen is not known.

The origin of this receptor is a woman under 40 with glioma. Some clones in this sample may be carry-over from other donors' samples. Specimen: PBMCs, collected from a glioma patient whose treatment included an IDH1 peptide vaccine. This chain connects TRBV30 to TRBJ2-7; TRBD2 aligns across 10 bases. CDR3 nucleotides: TGTGCCTGGAGCCAGCGGGGGGGATCCTCCTACGAGCAGTACTTC. This codes for CAWSQRGGSSYEQYF.